These 32 T cell receptor beta chains came from one sample sequenced in a study of blood T cell repertoires in COVID-19. TCRdb's copy holds only in-frame clones and misses some; the assay was immunoSEQ multiplex PCR. The data show around 480,000 clones, with about nine tenths seen just once and 10% to 15% held by the top ten. The sequenced material came from peripheral blood. The receptors stem from a woman aged 45 to 65 with COVID-19, enrolled during active disease.

This rearrangement joins TRBV21-1 to TRBJ1-2; TRBD1 is the table's D call and was not checked against the DNA. TRBV21-1 is reported as a pseudogene. The CDR3 consists of 16 residues. CDR3 sequence: CASSTPLRGREGGYTF. CDR3 nucleotide sequence: TGTGCCAGCAGCACGCCGCTTAGGGGCAGGGAAGGAGGCTACACCTTC.

The chain has TRBV6-1 and TRBJ2-2; the D gene is possibly TRBD1 (5 bases). Trimming shortened V by 2 bases and J by 6 bases, and 13 bases separated the two germline ends. CDR3 length: 15 residues. Per the germline V gene, CDR1 is MNHNS and CDR2 is SASEGT. This chain's CDR3 is CASSETRALPGELFF. CDR3 nucleotides: TGTGCCAGCAGTGAAACCAGGGCTCTTCCCGGGGAGCTGTTTTTT.

V usage is TRBV27 and J usage is TRBJ2-1; TRBD1 is a possible D gene (5 bases). The germline gives CDR1 MNHEY, CDR2 SMNVEV (reference sequence). This CDR3 region has 13 residues. Trimming took off 3 bases at V and 7 bases at J, with 10 bases between the two ends. The CDR3 coding sequence is TGTGCCAGCAGTTTTGGGGCATCTAATGAGCAGTTCTTC. Its protein product is CASSFGASNEQFF.

This clone turned up a few times. Other DNA sequences within the sample encode an identical CDR3. The genes are TRBV29-1 and TRBJ1-1, with no clear D. The V gene's germline CDR1 is SQVTM and CDR2 ANQGSEA. The CDR3 sequence is 11 residues long. The V and J ends lost 4 bases and 1 base respectively, with 4 bases between them. Here the CDR3 DNA reads TGCAGCGTTGTACAGAACACTGAAGCTTTCTTT. Translated: CSVVQNTEAFF.

This clone was found once. V gene TRBV7-9 combines with J gene TRBJ1-2; tentative D call: TRBD1 (5 bases). The germline gives CDR1 SEHNR, CDR2 FQNEAQ (reference sequence). Trimming left V 5 bases short and J 11 bases short, with 18 bases between. The length of the CDR3 is 13 residues. CDR3 amino acids: CASSNQITGLYTF. The CDR3, as DNA: TGTGCCAGCAGCAATCAAATCACGGGACTTTACACCTTC.

V usage is TRBV19 and J usage is TRBJ1-4; D gene uncertain. The germline V gene encodes CDR1 LNHDA and CDR2 SQIVND (reference sequence). The CDR3 is 14 residues long. V shed 3 bases and J shed 6 bases, with 11 bases lying between them. CDR3 coding DNA: TGTGCCAGTAGTATCGATATGGAGTATGAAAAACTGTTTTTT. It translates to CASSIDMEYEKLFF.

The CDR3 spells CASSIFGEGNQPQHF. The DNA of the CDR3 is TGTGCCAGTAGTATCTTCGGGGAGGGCAATCAGCCCCAGCATTTT. The chain joins TRBV19 to TRBJ1-5; D remains ambiguous. Germline CDR1 is LNHDA and CDR2 is SQIVND (reference sequence). This CDR3 is built from 15 residues. Trimming cost V 3 bases and J 2 bases, with 11 bases left between them.

The chain has TRBV6-6 and TRBJ1-4; D is possibly TRBD1 (5 bases). The CDR3 spans 12 residues. Germline CDR1 MNHNY, CDR2 SVGAGI (reference sequence). With 8 bases removed from V and 7 bases from J, the gap between germline ends came to 11 bases. Here the CDR3 reads CASVAGREKLFF. Written as DNA, the CDR3 is TGTGCCAGCGTGGCGGGACGTGAAAAACTGTTTTTT.

The chain has TRBV7-2 and TRBJ2-5; tentatively, D is TRBD2 (5 bases). Germline loops: CDR1 SGHTA, CDR2 FQGNSA. V was pared by 0 bases and J by 2 bases, with 7 bases between. The CDR3 is 14 amino acids. The CDR3 reads CASSLAWTQETQYF. CDR3 sequence (DNA): TGTGCCAGCAGCTTAGCGTGGACTCAAGAGACCCAGTACTTC.

The gene calls are TRBV13 and TRBJ2-7; perhaps TRBD2 as D (6 bases). CDR1 is PRHDT and CDR2 is FYEKMQ in the germline V gene (reference sequence). The CDR3 is 15 residues long. V lost 1 base and J lost 1, with 11 bases in between. The CDR3 DNA reads TGTGCCAGCAGCTTAGAGGCGGGGAAATCCTACGAGCAGTACTTC. It translates to CASSLEAGKSYEQYF.

A word on this clone: At one of its ends the junction is not consistent with the germline gene, which may arise from a read error. Other DNA sequences within the sample encode an identical CDR3. The J gene is TRBJ1-2, the V gene TRBV30, with 8 nucleotides matching TRBD1. The CDR3 is made up of 13 amino acids. Germline V gene lookup returns CDR1 GTSNPN and CDR2 SVGIG (reference sequence). CDR3 region: CAWDRGEGGGYTF. CDR3 coding DNA: TGTGCCTGGGACAGGGGCGAGGGGGGCGGCTATACCTTC. Based on the CDR3 plus reference TRBV30 and TRBJ1-2, the full variable domain is SQTIHQWPATLVQPVGSPLSLECTVEGTSNPNLYWYRQAAGRGLQLLFYSVGIGQISSEVPQNLSASRPQDRQFILSSKKLLLSDSGFYLCAWDRGEGGGYTFGSGTRLTVV.

V gene TRBV2 combines with J gene TRBJ2-3; no definite D call. This CDR3 is built from 14 residues. Germline CDR1 reads SNHLY; CDR2 reads FYNNEI. Trimming took 11 bases from V and 2 from J, leaving 17 bases between them. CDR3 coding DNA: TGTGCCTCCAGTCCTTCCGAACACACAGATACGCAGTATTTT. Amino acid sequence: CASSPSEHTDTQYF.

The chain has TRBV19 and TRBJ1-5, with a possible D match to TRBD1 (5 bases). V gave up 7 bases and J gave up 3 bases, with 13 bases separating them. This CDR3 comprises 14 residues. Germline V CDR1 and CDR2: LNHDA, SQIVND (reference sequence). CDR3 DNA sequence: TGTGCCAGTACCTCAGGGCAGTTCAATCAGCCCCAGCATTTT. Translated: CASTSGQFNQPQHF.

The chain couples TRBV5-1 to TRBJ1-2; D ambiguous. Trimming shortened V by 4 bases and J by 4 bases, and 5 bases separated the two germline ends. This CDR3 comprises 11 residues. Germline V gene lookup returns CDR1 SGHRS and CDR2 YFSETQ. The CDR3 region is CASSPGYGYTF. The CDR3 bases are TGCGCCAGCAGCCCCGGCTATGGCTACACCTTC.

This chain links TRBV6-5 with TRBJ1-2; D is undetermined. V was shortened by 0 bases and J by 8 bases, with 13 bases between the two germline ends. The CDR3 sequence is 14 residues long. Germline lookup yields CDR1 MNHEY and CDR2 SVGAGI. The CDR3 DNA reads as TGTGCCAGCAGTTACTCCCTGTCGGCCGGGGGCTACACCTTC. Translation: CASSYSLSAGGYTF.

The chain carries TRBV29-1 and TRBJ1-2, with TRBD1 identical over 7 bases. The CDR3 length is 15 residues. V was clipped by 6 bases and J by 4 bases; unmatched bases: 14. Germline CDR1 SQVTM, CDR2 ANQGSEA. For the CDR3, the DNA is TGCAGCGTGGATCGAACAGGGGAAAAAGTCTATGGCTACACCTTC. As protein: CSVDRTGEKVYGYTF.

This clone was detected a few times. V gene TRBV6-5 combines with J gene TRBJ1-6, with D possibly TRBD1 on 5 matching bases. V lost 2 bases to trimming and J lost 14 bases, with 13 bases between them. CDR1 is MNHEY and CDR2 is SVGAGI in the germline V gene. This CDR3 comprises 13 residues. For the CDR3, the DNA is TGTGCCAGCAGTTACGGAGGGGCTGTGACCCTCCACTTT. Translating gives CASSYGGAVTLHF.

This clone was recorded once. The chain has TRBV7-8 and TRBJ1-1; perhaps TRBD1 as D (6 bases). The V end lost 4 bases, the J end lost 6 bases, and 21 bases lay between the germline ends. This CDR3 has 16 amino acids. Germline CDR1 is SGHVS and CDR2 is FQNEAQ. The CDR3 is CASSSEVYRASAEAFF. Written as DNA, the CDR3 is TGTGCCAGCAGCTCCGAAGTCTACAGGGCATCGGCTGAAGCTTTCTTT.

The chain couples TRBV7-8 to TRBJ2-5, with D possibly matching TRBD2 (6 bases). V was pared by 1 base and J by 5 bases, with 14 bases between. The CDR3 has 15 residues. Germline lookup yields CDR1 SGHVS and CDR2 FQNEAQ. The chain's CDR3 is CASSLVIGGRETQYF. For the CDR3, the DNA is TGTGCCAGCAGCTTAGTAATCGGGGGTCGGGAGACCCAGTACTTC.

The gene calls are TRBV24-1 and TRBJ1-6; D not certain. Germline assignment: CDR1 KGHDR and CDR2 SFDVKD. The V end was cut by 6 bases, the J end by 11 bases, with 19 bases between. The CDR3 totals 15 residues. The CDR3 sequence: CATSPLGGRRTPLHF. CDR3 nucleotides: TGTGCCACCAGTCCCCTAGGAGGCAGGCGTACACCCCTCCACTTT.

This clone was picked up a small number of times. The genes are TRBV11-2 and TRBJ1-5, with D perhaps matching TRBD1 (5 bases). CDR3 length equals 14 residues. CDR1 is SGHAT and CDR2 is FQNNGV in the germline V gene. V shed 0 bases and J shed 6 bases, with 9 bases lying between them. In DNA form, the CDR3 reads TGTGCCAGCAGCTTAGACAGGGAGGGTCAGCCCCAGCATTTT. Residues: CASSLDREGQPQHF.

The V and J genes are TRBV27 and TRBJ2-2; 7 bases agree with TRBD1. The germline gives CDR1 MNHEY, CDR2 SMNVEV (reference sequence). Unmatched junction bases numbered 2, after V lost 7 bases and J lost 0 bases. The length of the CDR3 is 14 residues. The CDR3 loop reads CASKTGTNTGELFF. The CDR3 DNA reads as TGTGCCAGCAAGACAGGGACGAACACCGGGGAGCTGTTTTTT.

The chain combines TRBV11-2 with TRBJ1-6; no reliable D call. Germline V gives CDR1 SGHAT, CDR2 FQNNGV. The CDR3 has 15 amino acids. V lost 5 bases to trimming and J lost 3 bases, with 11 bases between them. Here the CDR3 reads CASSPPSRYNSPLHF. The CDR3 region has the DNA TGTGCCAGCAGCCCCCCTAGTCGCTATAATTCACCCCTCCACTTT.

The chain is built from TRBV7-2 and TRBJ1-5; TRBD1 is a possible D gene (5 bases). V was pared by 5 bases and J by 0 bases, with 14 bases between. CDR1 is SGHTA and CDR2 is FQGNSA in the germline V gene. The CDR3 extends over 16 amino acids. The CDR3 sequence is CASSHWTRYSNQPQHF. CDR3 sequence (DNA): TGTGCCAGCAGCCACTGGACACGGTATAGCAATCAGCCCCAGCATTTT. The whole variable domain, remainder taken from reference TRBV7-2 and TRBJ1-5, is GAGVSQSPSNKVTEKGKDVELRCDPISGHTALYWYRQSLGQGLEFLIYFQGNSAPDKSGLPSDRFSAERTGGSVSTLTIQRTQQEDSAVYLCASSHWTRYSNQPQHFGDGTRLSIL.

The chain is built from TRBV6-4 and TRBJ1-2; possibly TRBD1 for D (6 bases). This CDR3 has 16 residues. CDR1 is MRHNA, CDR2 SNTAGT, per germline. Deletions cut 3 bases from V and 4 bases from J, with 18 bases between. CDR3 residues: CASSDSFGQPIYGYTF. CDR3 sequence (DNA): TGTGCCAGCAGTGATTCTTTCGGACAGCCAATCTATGGCTACACCTTC.

V usage is TRBV19 and J usage is TRBJ1-5; the match to TRBD1 covers 7 bases. From germline, CDR1 is LNHDA and CDR2 SQIVND (reference sequence). The CDR3 extends over 14 amino acids. V gave up 4 bases and J gave up 2 bases; unmatched junction bases: 2. CDR3 sequence: CASSNTGGNQPQHF. The CDR3 DNA follows: TGTGCCAGTAGTAATACAGGGGGCAATCAGCCCCAGCATTTT. The variable domain in full, with the rest retrieved from reference TRBV19 and TRBJ1-5, is DGGITQSPKYLFRKEGQNVTLSCEQNLNHDAMYWYRQDPGQGLRLIYYSQIVNDFQKGDIAEGYSVSREKKESFPLTVTSAQKNPTAFYLCASSNTGGNQPQHFGDGTRLSIL.

This clone was seen a handful of times. In DNA, the CDR3 is TGTGCCAGCAAGGCGGGAGTCCAAGAGACCCAGTACTTC. The encoded protein is CASKAGVQETQYF. The chain employs TRBV2 and TRBJ2-5; TRBD2 matches at 7 bases. The CDR3 length is 13 residues. V dropped 7 bases and J dropped 1; count of bases not matched to a gene: 3. CDR1 is SNHLY and CDR2 is FYNNEI in the germline V gene.

The chain uses TRBV30 and TRBJ2-6; tentatively, D is TRBD2 (6 bases). This CDR3 comprises 15 residues. Germline V lookup: CDR1 GTSNPN, CDR2 SVGIG (reference sequence). Between the trimmed V and J ends, which lost 5 bases and 2 bases, there was a span of 13 bases. The CDR3 region is CAWRRRGAGANVLTF. CDR3 in DNA: TGTGCCTGGCGACGTCGCGGGGCTGGGGCCAACGTCCTGACTTTC.

V usage is TRBV9 and J usage is TRBJ2-7; tentatively, D is TRBD2 (5 bases). The germline gives CDR1 SGDLS, CDR2 YYNGEE. The length of the CDR3 is 15 residues. Trimming took off 0 bases at V and 2 bases at J, with 12 bases between the two ends. CDR3 nucleotides: TGTGCCAGCAGCGTAGGAGGGCCTGGTCCCTACGAGCAGTACTTC. Amino acids: CASSVGGPGPYEQYF.

This rearrangement joins TRBV7-2 to TRBJ2-3, with D possibly TRBD1 on 6 matching bases. Deletions cut 2 bases from V and 6 bases from J, with 9 bases between. There are 13 residues in the CDR3. The germline CDR1 and CDR2 sequences are SGHTA and FQGNSA. CDR3 protein: CASSLNRVDTQYF. CDR3 DNA: TGTGCCAGCAGCTTAAACAGGGTTGATACGCAGTATTTT.

This sequence joins TRBV19 and TRBJ2-7; 12 nucleotides match TRBD2. V lost 4 bases and J lost 2; bases outside the gene matches: 6. In germline, CDR1 is LNHDA, CDR2 SQIVND (reference sequence). This CDR3 spans 16 amino acids. The CDR3 region is CASSTGLAGSAYEQYF. CDR3 sequence (DNA): TGTGCCAGTAGTACAGGACTAGCGGGGTCAGCCTACGAGCAGTACTTC. Using reference TRBV19 and TRBJ2-7 for the parts outside the CDR3, the full variable domain is DGGITQSPKYLFRKEGQNVTLSCEQNLNHDAMYWYRQDPGQGLRLIYYSQIVNDFQKGDIAEGYSVSREKKESFPLTVTSAQKNPTAFYLCASSTGLAGSAYEQYFGPGTRLTVT.

This clone was counted once. The chain couples TRBV7-8 to TRBJ1-5; D remains ambiguous. The CDR3 has 15 amino acids. Germline V CDR1 and CDR2: SGHVS, FQNEAQ. V was pared by 2 bases and J by 2 bases, with 10 bases between. CDR3 sequence reads: CASSLRYGRNQPQHF. CDR3 DNA: TGTGCCAGCAGCTTACGATACGGTCGCAATCAGCCCCAGCATTTT.